Below are 8 T cell receptor beta chains sequenced from a single sample in a study of cytomegalovirus exposure and HLA in healthy donors. PCR primers comprised 60 Vbeta and 13 Jbeta primers. Assay: immunoSEQ multiplex PCR; the TCRdb copy retains only in-frame clones and omits some. The repertoire has fewer than 200,000 clones, roughly 10% of them found once; the top ten carry 1% to 1.5%. The sample consisted of PBMCs. All receptors come from a woman aged 25-40 years in good health and CMV-seropositive.

The chain has TRBV7-2 and TRBJ1-1; D might be TRBD1 (6 bases). This CDR3 has 16 residues. Germline CDR1 is SGHTA and CDR2 is FQGNSA. V lost 4 bases and J lost 1, with 16 bases in between. The CDR3 loop reads CASSSQGSVRNTEAFF. The CDR3 DNA reads TGTGCCAGCAGCTCGCAGGGGAGTGTTAGGAACACTGAAGCTTTCTTT.

This clone has only a few counts. The chain has TRBV25-1 and TRBJ1-2; 8 nucleotides match TRBD1. The V segment lost 1 base and the J segment 4 bases; nucleotides outside the gene matches: 11. CDR3 size: 17 residues. Germline V gene lookup returns CDR1 MGHDK and CDR2 SYGVNS. The CDR3 region has the DNA TGTGCCAGCAGTGAATCCTCAGCAGGGGGCGGTATCTATGGCTACACCTTC. Protein: CASSESSAGGGIYGYTF.

The chain joins TRBV10-1 to TRBJ1-5, with D possibly TRBD1 on 5 matching bases. The CDR3 runs 15 residues. Germline CDR1 reads WNHNN; CDR2 reads SYGVQD (reference sequence). V was trimmed by 4 bases and J by 6 bases, leaving 16 bases between them. For the CDR3, the DNA is TGCGCCAGCAGTGGGGAACAGGAGATAGCTCAGCCCCAGCATTTT. This translates into CASSGEQEIAQPQHF.

This clone was picked up a small number of times. The V call is TRBV14, the J call TRBJ1-2; the D is unclear. Germline loops: CDR1 SGHDN, CDR2 FVKESK. V was shortened by 4 bases and J by 3 bases, with 15 bases between the two germline ends. The CDR3 extends over 15 amino acids. The CDR3 loop reads CASSPTRGYDYGYTF. The CDR3 DNA is TGTGCCAGCAGCCCGACACGGGGATACGACTATGGCTACACCTTC.

This clone has more than one count but fewer than ten. The V gene is TRBV6-1, the J gene TRBJ2-7; 10 bases align to TRBD2. Germline-derived CDR1 and CDR2 are MNHNS and SASEGT. CDR3 length equals 15 residues. Germline trimming cut 2 bases from V and 0 bases from J; bases unmatched to any gene: 1. CDR3 sequence reads: CASSELAGVSYEQYF. The DNA of the CDR3 is TGTGCCAGCAGTGAACTAGCGGGAGTCTCCTACGAGCAGTACTTC.

This chain uses TRBV9 with TRBJ2-1; 7 bases line up with TRBD2. After removal of 2 bases from V and 4 bases from J, the junction contained 9 bases not matched to a gene. The CDR3 runs 16 residues. Germline CDR1 and CDR2: SGDLS and YYNGEE. For the CDR3, the DNA is TGTGCCAGCAGCGTGTCTAGCGGTGGGGGATACAATGAGCAGTTCTTC. It is translated as CASSVSSGGGYNEQFF.

V is TRBV5-3 and J is TRBJ1-2; 7 bases map to TRBD1. TRBV5-3 belongs to the ORF category, with a function that is uncertain. The CDR3 runs to 15 residues. V trimming: 4 bases; J trimming: 4 bases; junction bases outside the gene matches: 10. This chain's CDR3 is CARSPNPTGFYGYTF. For the CDR3, the DNA is TGTGCCAGAAGCCCAAATCCGACAGGGTTCTATGGCTACACCTTC.

Only a few counts were recorded for this clone. The V call is TRBV27, the J call TRBJ1-2, with D perhaps TRBD1 (5 bases). This CDR3 has 14 residues. V lost 7 bases, J lost 4 bases, and 16 bases lay in between. Per the germline V gene, CDR1 is MNHEY and CDR2 is SMNVEV (reference sequence). As DNA, the CDR3 is TGTGCCAGCACCCCCCGTCAGGGCCCCTATGGCTACACCTTC. It is translated as CASTPRQGPYGYTF.